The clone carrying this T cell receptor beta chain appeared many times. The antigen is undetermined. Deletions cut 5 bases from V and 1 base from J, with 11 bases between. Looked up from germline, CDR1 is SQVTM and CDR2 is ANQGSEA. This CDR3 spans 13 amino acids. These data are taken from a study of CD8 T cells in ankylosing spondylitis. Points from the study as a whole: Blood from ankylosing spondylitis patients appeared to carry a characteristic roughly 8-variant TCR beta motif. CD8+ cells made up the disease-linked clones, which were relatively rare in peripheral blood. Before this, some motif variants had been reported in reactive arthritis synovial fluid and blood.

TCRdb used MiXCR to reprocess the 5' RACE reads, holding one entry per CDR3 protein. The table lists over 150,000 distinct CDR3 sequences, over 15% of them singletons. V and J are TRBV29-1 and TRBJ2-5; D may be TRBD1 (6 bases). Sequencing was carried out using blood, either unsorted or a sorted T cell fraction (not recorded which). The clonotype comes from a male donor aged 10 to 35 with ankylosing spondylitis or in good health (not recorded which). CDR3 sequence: CSVQQGLQETQYF. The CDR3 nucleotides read TGCAGCGTTCAACAGGGCCTCCAAGAGACCCAGTACTTC. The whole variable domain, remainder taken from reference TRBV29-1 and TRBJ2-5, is SAVISQKPSRDICQRGTSLTIQCQVDSQVTMMFWYRQQPGQSLTLIATANQGSEATYESGFVIDKFPISRPNLTFSTLTVSNMSPEDSSIYLCSVQQGLQETQYFGPGTRLLVL.